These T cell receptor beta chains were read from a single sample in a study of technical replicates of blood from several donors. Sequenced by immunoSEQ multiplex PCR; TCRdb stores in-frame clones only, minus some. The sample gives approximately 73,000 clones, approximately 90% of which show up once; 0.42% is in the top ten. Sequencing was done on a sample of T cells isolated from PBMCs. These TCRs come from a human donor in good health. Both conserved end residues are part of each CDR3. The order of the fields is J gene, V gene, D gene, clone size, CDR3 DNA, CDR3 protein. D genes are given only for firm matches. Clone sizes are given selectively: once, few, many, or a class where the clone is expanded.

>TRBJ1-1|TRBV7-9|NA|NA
TGTGCCAGCAGCTTAGCACAGAACACTGAAGCTTTCTTT
CASSLAQNTEAFF
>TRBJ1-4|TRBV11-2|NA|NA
TGTGCCAGCAGCCAACATTATGAAAAACTGTTTTTT
CASSQHYEKLFF
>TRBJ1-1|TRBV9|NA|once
TGTGCCAGCAGTGGCCAGGTGAACACTGAAGCTTTCTTT
CASSGQVNTEAFF
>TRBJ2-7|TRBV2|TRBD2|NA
TGTGCCAGCAGTTGGGATTTAGCGGGGACCACCAGGGGGTACTTC
CASSWDLAGTTRGYF
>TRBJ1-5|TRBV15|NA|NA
TGTGCCACCAGCAGAGTGGGGGCGCACAATCAGCCCCAGCATTTT
CATSRVGAHNQPQHF
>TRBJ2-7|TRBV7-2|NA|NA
TGTGCCAGCAGCTTAGCGACAGGTGTTCTAGTGCAGTACTTC
CASSLATGVLVQYF
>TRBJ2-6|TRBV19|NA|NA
TGTGCCAGTGTTTCTTGGGGGCCCGGGGCCAACGTCCTGACTTTC
CASVSWGPGANVLTF
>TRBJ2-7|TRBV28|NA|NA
TGTGCCAGCAGGGAGATTGCTGTTTACGAGCAGTACTTC
CASREIAVYEQYF
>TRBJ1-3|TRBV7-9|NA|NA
TGTGCCAGCAGCTCCCCCCCTGGCGGCTCTGGAAACACCATATATTTT
CASSSPPGGSGNTIYF
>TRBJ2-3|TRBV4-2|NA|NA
TGTGCCAGCAGCCGGGGAGAAAGCACAGATACGCAGTATTTT
CASSRGESTDTQYF
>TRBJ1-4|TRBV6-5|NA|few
TGTGCCAGCAGTTACTCGGAGGGTGTTGAAAAACTGTTTTTT
CASSYSEGVEKLFF
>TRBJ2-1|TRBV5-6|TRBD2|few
TGTGCCAGCAGCTTGTCAGCGGGAGGACCGTTCTTC
CASSLSAGGPFF
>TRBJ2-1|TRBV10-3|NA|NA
TGTGCCATCAGCGAACCCTCCTTGGGGCCTTCCTACAATGAGCAGTTCTTC
CAISEPSLGPSYNEQFF
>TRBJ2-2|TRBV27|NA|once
TGTGCCAGCAGTTTACCGACTAGAACGAGTTACACCGGGGAGCTGTTTTTT
CASSLPTRTSYTGELFF
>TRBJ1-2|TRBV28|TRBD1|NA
TGTGCCAGTTTTCCCACAGGGGACTCCATCTATGGCTACACCTTC
CASFPTGDSIYGYTF
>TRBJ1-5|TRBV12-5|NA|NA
TGTGCTAGTGGACAGGACCTTAGCAATCAGCCCCAGCATTTT
CASGQDLSNQPQHF